One and the same sample provided the 17 T cell receptor beta chains below, sequenced in a study of cytomegalovirus exposure and HLA in healthy donors. Both 60 Vbeta primers and 13 Jbeta primers went into the PCR. This table comes from immunoSEQ multiplex PCR, and its TCRdb copy is limited to in-frame clones, with some not included. This table has under 200,000 clones, approximately 86% appearing once. What was sequenced was PBMCs. These receptors were taken from a woman under 40 in good health and CMV-seronegative.

The V call is TRBV6-1, the J call TRBJ2-7, with 9 bases matching TRBD1. The CDR3 is 15 residues long. V trimming: 1 base; J trimming: 6 bases; junction bases outside the gene matches: 7. Germline CDR1 reads MNHNS; CDR2 reads SASEGT. CDR3 region: CASSEGEDRGSEQYF. The CDR3 DNA is TGTGCCAGCAGTGAAGGTGAGGACAGGGGATCCGAGCAGTACTTC.

The chain has TRBV27 and TRBJ1-5; TRBD1 might be the D (5 bases). This CDR3 spans 15 amino acids. The V end was cut by 6 bases, the J end by 2 bases, with 14 bases between. Germline V gene lookup returns CDR1 MNHEY and CDR2 SMNVEV (reference sequence). Written as DNA, the CDR3 is TGTGCCAGCAGCCCCGACCTAGGGGGCAATCAGCCCCAGCATTTT. This sequence encodes CASSPDLGGNQPQHF.

J is TRBJ2-3 and V is TRBV10-2, with D possibly being TRBD2 (5 bases). CDR3 length: 15 residues. Germline CDR1 reads WSHSY; CDR2 reads SAAADI. Trimming took off 1 base at V and 6 bases at J, with 14 bases between the two ends. Here the CDR3 reads CASSEFLGVPDTQYF. CDR3 DNA sequence: TGCGCCAGCAGTGAGTTTCTGGGAGTCCCCGATACGCAGTATTTT.

About this clone itself: At one of its ends the junction is not consistent with the germline gene, which may arise from a read error. This chain links TRBV9 with TRBJ1-4; tentative D call: TRBD1 (5 bases). In germline, CDR1 is SGDLS, CDR2 YYNGEE. CDR3 length: 17 amino acids. The CDR3 DNA reads as TGTGCCAACAGCGTAGTCCCGTTCGACAGACCTAATGAAAAACTGTTTTTT. Its protein product is CANSVVPFDRPNEKLFF.

V and J are TRBV18 and TRBJ1-4, with 8 positions matching TRBD1. The V gene's germline CDR1 is KGHSH and CDR2 LQKENI. V lost 0 bases and J lost 11; bases outside the gene matches: 11. CDR3 length: 16 residues. The CDR3 region has the DNA TGTGCCAGCTCACCACCGGGGCAGGGGGCTTTTGAGAAACTGTTTTTT. It yields the protein CASSPPGQGAFEKLFF.

The chain uses TRBV4-2 and TRBJ1-2, with D possibly matching TRBD1 (6 bases). Germline CDR1 and CDR2: LGHNA and YNFKEQ. V lost 6 bases to trimming and J lost 0 bases, with 11 bases between them. The CDR3 runs to 14 residues. CDR3 in DNA: TGTGCCAGCAGACAACAGGGCGCTAACTATGGCTACACCTTC. It yields the protein CASRQQGANYGYTF.

The CDR3 DNA reads TGTGCCAGCAGCACCGAAGGGGGCGCGCGGGGCTACACCTTC. It specifies CASSTEGGARGYTF. This chain uses TRBV28 with TRBJ1-2; 7 bases agree with TRBD1. With 6 bases clipped from V and 8 bases from J, the junction kept 12 bases outside the gene matches. CDR1 is MDHEN, CDR2 SYDVKM, per germline. The CDR3 totals 14 residues.

The CDR3 coding sequence is TGCGCCAGCAGCTTGGATAGGGGCTCCTACGAGCAGTACTTC. Protein sequence: CASSLDRGSYEQYF. The chain links TRBV5-1 to TRBJ2-5; D might be TRBD1 (5 bases). The end of the DNA aligns better with TRBJ2-7, so the J call may be wrong. This CDR3 region has 14 residues. In germline, CDR1 is SGHRS, CDR2 YFSETQ.

The chain is built from TRBV11-2 and TRBJ2-7, with 7 bases that match TRBD2. The CDR3 has 14 residues. Looked up from germline, CDR1 is SGHAT and CDR2 is FQNNGV. V lost 6 bases and J lost 7; bases outside the gene matches: 12. In nucleotides, the CDR3 is TGTGCCAGCAGTTCCGGGGCGGGAGTGCGTGAGCAGTACTTC. As protein: CASSSGAGVREQYF.

The rearrangement links TRBV5-1 to TRBJ2-1, with 13 bases aligning to TRBD2. J was trimmed by 10 bases and V by 2 bases; bases with no gene match: 6. CDR3 length: 15 amino acids. The V gene's germline CDR1 is SGHRS and CDR2 YFSETQ. Here the CDR3 DNA reads TGCGCCAGCAGCTTAGGGACTAGCGGGGTCCGGGAGCAGTTCTTC. Encoded protein: CASSLGTSGVREQFF. Drawing the rest from reference TRBV5-1 and TRBJ2-1, the complete variable domain is KAGVTQTPRYLIKTRGQQVTLSCSPISGHRSVSWYQQTPGQGLQFLFEYFSETQRNKGNFPGRFSGRQFSNSRSEMNVSTLELGDSALYLCASSLGTSGVREQFFGPGTRLTVL.

The J gene is TRBJ1-1, the V gene TRBV28, with D possibly TRBD1 on 5 matching bases. V lost 7 bases and J lost 11, with 17 bases in between. Germline CDR1 MDHEN, CDR2 SYDVKM. The CDR3 extends over 12 amino acids. The CDR3 region is CASKGGPEGAFF. In DNA, the CDR3 is TGTGCCAGCAAGGGAGGGCCGGAGGGGGCTTTCTTT.

This chain connects TRBV6-1 to TRBJ1-6; D uncertain. Germline V gene sequence: CDR1 MNHNS, CDR2 SASEGT. This CDR3 has 15 residues. With 1 base removed from V and 11 bases from J, the gap between germline ends came to 15 bases. CDR3 in amino acids: CASSEVRGSATPLHF. The CDR3 bases are TGTGCCAGCAGTGAAGTTCGAGGGAGCGCGACACCCCTCCACTTT.

A few counts support this clone. The gene calls are TRBV5-1 and TRBJ2-1; TRBD1 agrees at 8 bases. Germline V gene lookup returns CDR1 SGHRS and CDR2 YFSETQ. CDR3 length equals 15 residues. The V gene end was trimmed by 4 bases and the J gene end by 9 bases; junction bases not matched to a gene: 12. CDR3 nucleotide sequence: TGCGCCAGCAGCCCGGACAGGGTCTTTATCGGTGAGCAGTTCTTC. It is translated as CASSPDRVFIGEQFF.

The chain has TRBV18 and TRBJ2-3; D gene uncertain. There are 16 residues in the CDR3. The germline V gene has CDR1 KGHSH and CDR2 LQKENI. Trimming pared 0 bases from V and 3 bases from J, leaving 13 bases between. CDR3 DNA: TGTGCCAGCTCACCACCTAGCAATTACCCTACAGATACGCAGTATTTT. As protein: CASSPPSNYPTDTQYF.

The CDR3 DNA sequence: TGTGCCAGCAGCCAACTAGGAGGTAGCACAAAGTACTACAATGAGCAGTTCTTC. This codes for CASSQLGGSTKYYNEQFF. The chain couples TRBV14 to TRBJ2-1, with D tentatively TRBD2 (5 bases). V lost 2 bases and J 3 bases, leaving 20 bases between the germline ends. The CDR3 consists of 18 residues. Germline V lookup: CDR1 SGHDN, CDR2 FVKESK.

This clone is a singleton in its sample. The V gene is TRBV6-5, the J gene TRBJ2-2; the match to TRBD2 covers 8 bases. The germline V gene has CDR1 MNHEY and CDR2 SVGAGI. The J segment lost 5 bases and the V segment lost 2 bases, leaving 7 bases of the junction unmatched. The CDR3 extends over 16 amino acids. The CDR3 spells CASSYVSGGGTGELFF. As DNA, the CDR3 is TGTGCCAGCAGTTACGTCAGCGGGGGAGGGACCGGGGAGCTGTTTTTT.

This clone was counted only a few times. The rearrangement links TRBV28 to TRBJ2-2, with a possible D match to TRBD2 (8 bases). The length of the CDR3 is 15 residues. Germline V gene data show CDR1 as MDHEN and CDR2 as SYDVKM. V lost 9 bases to trimming and J lost 4 bases, with 18 bases between them. The CDR3 region has the DNA TGTGCCAGTCAGACTAGCGAGGGGGCCACCGGGGAGCTGTTTTTT. It specifies CASQTSEGATGELFF.